These 19 T cell receptor beta chains came from one sample sequenced in a study of OX40 agonist ivuxolimab in advanced cancers. Sequenced by immunoSEQ multiplex PCR; TCRdb stores in-frame clones only, minus some. The table includes 100,000 to 150,000 clones, less than 95% detected once. This specimen consisted of CD4+ or CD8+ T cells sorted from blood, obtained in a trial of the OX40 agonist ivuxolimab. Every receptor here comes from an adult with an advanced solid tumor such as melanoma, head and neck, liver or kidney cancer.

This chain uses TRBV21-1 with TRBJ2-5. TRBV21-1 is designated a pseudogene. This CDR3 comprises 10 residues. The chain's CDR3 is CASIRREQYF. For the CDR3, the DNA is TGTGCCAGCATCCGACGTGAGCAGTACTTC.

CDR3 nucleotide sequence: TGTGCCAGATGGACAGGGGGCACAGATACGCAGTATTTT. As protein: CARWTGGTDTQYF. J is TRBJ2-3 and V is TRBV2; 9 bases fit TRBD1. The CDR3 contains 13 residues. Per germline, CDR1 SNHLY and CDR2 FYNNEI. Trimming removed 9 bases from V and 1 base from J; junction bases left unmatched: 2.

The V and J genes are TRBV4-2 and TRBJ2-1; 8 bases fit TRBD2. CDR1 and CDR2 (germline): LGHNA, YNFKEQ. V shed 1 base, J shed 2 bases, and the junction held 7 bases outside the gene matches. The CDR3 contains 17 residues. CDR3 nucleotides: TGTGCCAGCAGCCAAGGGGACGGACTAGCAGCCTACAATGAGCAGTTCTTC. Translated: CASSQGDGLAAYNEQFF.

The gene calls are TRBV29-1 and TRBJ1-4, with a tentative D call TRBD1 (5 bases). The V gene lost 1 base and the J gene lost 8 bases, with 8 bases spanning the gap. The CDR3 is 12 amino acids. Germline V lookup: CDR1 SQVTM, CDR2 ANQGSEA. Written as DNA, the CDR3 is TGCAGCGTTGAAGGGGGGAGCGAAAAACTGTTTTTT. Residues: CSVEGGSEKLFF.

The count of this clone is one. The V and J genes are TRBV28 and TRBJ2-3; D not certain. This CDR3 has 14 amino acids. Germline-derived CDR1 and CDR2 are MDHEN and SYDVKM. Trimming pared 6 bases from V and 4 bases from J, leaving 14 bases between. This CDR3 reads CASRFESSPDTQYF. In DNA, the CDR3 is TGTGCCAGCAGATTCGAATCGAGCCCAGATACGCAGTATTTT.

J is TRBJ1-4 and V is TRBV6-5; D gene uncertain. V lost 5 bases, J lost 4 bases, and 5 bases lay in between. Germline values: CDR1 MNHEY, CDR2 SVGAGI. The CDR3 spans 12 residues. The CDR3 DNA follows: TGTGCCAGCAGTCCACTTAATGAAAAACTGTTTTTT. Translated, it gives CASSPLNEKLFF.

The J gene is TRBJ1-2, the V gene TRBV14; 12 bases are a match to TRBD1. V lost 4 bases, J lost 8 bases, and 2 bases stayed unmatched. CDR3 length: 13 amino acids. CDR1 SGHDN and CDR2 FVKESK come from the germline V gene. The CDR3 coding sequence is TGTGCCAGCAGCCGGGACAGGGGGCTCGGCTACACCTTC. Translated, it gives CASSRDRGLGYTF.

V and J are TRBV10-3 and TRBJ1-3; D call uncertain. Trimming took 5 bases from V and 0 from J, leaving 8 bases between them. This CDR3 contains 14 residues. Looked up from germline, CDR1 is ENHRY and CDR2 is SYGVKD. The CDR3 DNA reads TGTGCCATCAGTCCCGGGAGCTCTGGAAACACCATATATTTT. Its protein is CAISPGSSGNTIYF.

The chain couples TRBV7-2 to TRBJ2-7; 13 bases map to TRBD2. The V segment lost 2 bases and the J segment 6 bases; nucleotides outside the gene matches: 4. The CDR3 consists of 15 residues. Germline V CDR1 and CDR2: SGHTA, FQGNSA. The CDR3 nucleotides are TGTGCCAGCAGCTTACAACTAGCGGGAGGGCCCGAGCAGTACTTC. Protein sequence: CASSLQLAGGPEQYF.

The chain employs TRBV18 and TRBJ1-2, with D hard to call. This CDR3 spans 14 amino acids. Germline values: CDR1 KGHSH, CDR2 LQKENI. V lost 0 bases and J 4 bases, leaving 9 bases between the germline ends. In DNA form, the CDR3 reads TGTGCCAGCTCACCACCCGACCGGAGCTATGGCTACACCTTC. It is translated as CASSPPDRSYGYTF.

The chain links TRBV7-2 to TRBJ1-5; 9 bases agree with TRBD1. From germline, CDR1 is SGHTA and CDR2 FQGNSA. Trimming cost V 1 base and J 6 bases; bases outside gene matches: 4. CDR3 length: 15 amino acids. DNA for the CDR3: TGTGCCAGCAGCTTAGGCGGGACAGGGAGTCAGCCCCAGCATTTT. Protein: CASSLGGTGSQPQHF.

The chain combines TRBV29-1 with TRBJ1-1, with D possibly TRBD1 on 5 matching bases. V was clipped by 2 bases and J by 2 bases, with 9 bases between them. CDR1 SQVTM and CDR2 ANQGSEA come from the germline V gene. The CDR3 contains 13 residues. The DNA of the CDR3 is TGCAGCGTTGAACAGGGCCTTAACACTGAAGCTTTCTTT. This sequence encodes CSVEQGLNTEAFF.

The chain uses TRBV9 and TRBJ2-7, with a weak D call TRBD2 (6 bases). Germline V gives CDR1 SGDLS, CDR2 YYNGEE. V lost 0 bases and J 4 bases, leaving 14 bases between the germline ends. CDR3 size: 15 residues. CDR3: CASSVDQGGLYEQYF. In DNA form, the CDR3 reads TGTGCCAGCAGCGTAGATCAGGGAGGACTTTACGAGCAGTACTTC.

The V gene is TRBV18, the J gene TRBJ2-5; the match to TRBD2 covers 7 bases. This CDR3 comprises 20 residues. The trim removed 3 bases at V and 6 bases at J, leaving 25 bases unmatched. Germline CDR1 is KGHSH and CDR2 is LQKENI. The CDR3 is CASSPVSSALKRGSWKTQYF. CDR3 nucleotide sequence: TGTGCCAGCTCACCGGTCTCTAGCGCACTCAAGCGGGGCTCTTGGAAGACCCAGTACTTC.

The rearrangement uses TRBV5-1 and TRBJ2-2, with TRBD2 matching 9 bases. V dropped 1 base and J dropped 5; count of bases not matched to a gene: 15. This CDR3 contains 19 residues. CDR1 is SGHRS, CDR2 YFSETQ, per germline. CDR3 protein: CASSLRLAGKLEGTGELFF. The CDR3 nucleotides are TGCGCCAGCAGCTTGAGGCTAGCGGGAAAACTAGAAGGGACCGGGGAGCTGTTTTTT.

The genes are TRBV5-4 and TRBJ2-3; the match to TRBD2 covers 10 bases. CDR1 and CDR2 (germline): SGHNT, YYREEE (reference sequence). The V segment lost 4 bases and the J segment 4 bases; nucleotides outside the gene matches: 6. CDR3 size: 15 residues. The CDR3 loop is CASSILAGVSDTQYF. Written as DNA, the CDR3 is TGTGCCAGCAGCATCCTAGCGGGAGTTTCAGATACGCAGTATTTT.

This clone came up once. The genes are TRBV28 and TRBJ1-1; D might be TRBD1 (5 bases). This CDR3 comprises 13 residues. Germline CDR1 MDHEN, CDR2 SYDVKM. V gave up 5 bases and J gave up 1 base, with 8 bases separating them. The CDR3 spells CASSHQGNTEAFF. CDR3 sequence (DNA): TGTGCCAGCAGTCACCAGGGGAACACTGAAGCTTTCTTT.

This chain joins TRBV6-5 and TRBJ2-5; a possible D gene is TRBD2 (6 bases). The CDR3 runs 15 residues. Germline lookup yields CDR1 MNHEY and CDR2 SVGAGI. V lost 5 bases and J lost 5, with 18 bases in between. The CDR3: CASSRGGMVWETQYF. The CDR3 nucleotides are TGTGCCAGCAGTCGCGGCGGGATGGTGTGGGAGACCCAGTACTTC.

The chain recombines TRBV7-8 with TRBJ1-1; D is unresolved. This CDR3 region has 14 residues. V was cut by 0 bases and J by 4 bases, with 9 bases left in between. Per germline, CDR1 SGHVS and CDR2 FQNEAQ. The CDR3 DNA reads TGTGCCAGCAGCTTAGCGCGTGATGGCACTGAAGCTTTCTTT. Residues: CASSLARDGTEAFF.